A single sample is the source of the 14 T cell receptor beta chains below, sequenced in a study of blood T cell repertoires in COVID-19. Here immunoSEQ multiplex PCR was the method, and the copy in TCRdb shows in-frame clones only, minus some. Of about 160,000 clones in the sample, about 85% are singletons; the top ten hold about 6.9%. Sequenced input: peripheral blood. All receptors derive from a man older than 75 with COVID-19, enrolled during active disease.

The V call is TRBV2, the J call TRBJ2-3, with TRBD1 matching 7 bases. Germline CDR1 and CDR2: SNHLY and FYNNEI. Unmatched junction bases numbered 0, after V lost 3 bases and J lost 0 bases. The CDR3 spans 14 residues. The CDR3 coding sequence is TGTGCCAGCAGTGAGGACAGGAGCACAGATACGCAGTATTTT. It encodes CASSEDRSTDTQYF.

The gene calls are TRBV4-3 and TRBJ2-7; TRBD1 agrees at 10 bases. This CDR3 contains 16 residues. The germline V gene has CDR1 LGHNA and CDR2 YSLEER. Trimming took 0 bases from V and 4 from J; bases not matched to a gene: 6. The chain's CDR3 is CASSQDQTGGLYEQYF. Here the CDR3 DNA reads TGCGCCAGCAGCCAAGATCAGACAGGGGGCTTGTACGAGCAGTACTTC.

This clone showed up just a few times. The rearrangement joins TRBV6-2 or TRBV6-3 to TRBJ1-1; no clear D gene. Trimming took 0 bases from V and 6 from J, leaving 11 bases between them. The CDR3 totals 14 residues. Germline CDR1 reads MNHEY; CDR2 reads SVGEGT. CDR3 in DNA: TGTGCCAGCAGTTACTCGCCCGAGAATTCTGAAGCTTTCTTT. Amino acids: CASSYSPENSEAFF.

A few counts support this clone. J is TRBJ1-3 and V is TRBV18; TRBD1 might be the D (5 bases). The CDR3 totals 19 residues. CDR1 is KGHSH, CDR2 LQKENI, per germline. V lost 3 bases to trimming and J lost 0 bases, with 21 bases between them. The CDR3 region has the DNA TGTGCCAGCTCACCTCGGGGGGTTCCTCTACCTTCCTCTGGAAACACCATATATTTT. The encoded protein is CASSPRGVPLPSSGNTIYF.

The chain couples TRBV7-2 to TRBJ1-3; 7 bases are shared with TRBD1. The CDR3 loop spans 16 amino acids. Germline V lookup: CDR1 SGHTA, CDR2 FQGNSA. The junction had 8 bases not matched to a gene; V was cut back by 2 bases and J by 4 bases. The CDR3 loop reads CASSLNGRGSGNTIYF. The CDR3 DNA reads TGTGCCAGCAGCTTAAACGGCAGGGGGTCGGGAAACACCATATATTTT.

The CDR3 is CASSQVVGGAREQYF. The DNA for the CDR3 is TGTGCCAGCAGCCAAGTGGTTGGGGGGGCGCGGGAGCAGTACTTC. The chain employs TRBV14 and TRBJ2-7, with a possible D match to TRBD2 (7 bases). The CDR3 runs 15 residues. CDR1 is SGHDN, CDR2 FVKESK, per germline. Trimming left V 1 base short and J 7 bases short, with 17 bases between.

This clone was observed a few times. The chain employs TRBV28 and TRBJ1-1, with 7 bases fitting TRBD1. V was pared by 6 bases and J by 2 bases, with 6 bases of the junction left unmatched. Germline V gene lookup returns CDR1 MDHEN and CDR2 SYDVKM. The CDR3 has 14 residues. The CDR3 DNA reads as TGTGCCAGCAGGCGGACAGGATCCAACACTGAAGCTTTCTTT. Encoded protein: CASRRTGSNTEAFF.

The chain carries TRBV9 and TRBJ2-3; maybe TRBD2 (6 bases). V was shortened by 1 base and J by 0 bases, with 12 bases between the two germline ends. Germline lookup yields CDR1 SGDLS and CDR2 YYNGEE. This CDR3 has 16 residues. The CDR3 loop is CASSVNPGTSTDTQYF. The CDR3 DNA is TGTGCCAGCAGCGTAAATCCCGGGACTAGCACAGATACGCAGTATTTT.

This clone was observed a few times. CDR3 loop: CASRTGGRDTQYF. Here the CDR3 DNA reads TGTGCCAGCAGGACCGGGGGGCGAGATACGCAGTATTTT. This chain joins TRBV28 and TRBJ2-3; D is possibly TRBD2 (7 bases). The CDR3 covers 13 residues. V gave up 6 bases and J gave up 5 bases, with 12 bases separating them. Germline V gene sequence: CDR1 MDHEN, CDR2 SYDVKM.

Only one count was recorded for this clone. The chain is built from TRBV25-1 and TRBJ2-3; TRBD1 aligns across 7 bases. The CDR3 is 16 residues long. Germline V gene lookup returns CDR1 MGHDK and CDR2 SYGVNS. V trimming: 4 bases; J trimming: 2 bases; junction bases outside the gene matches: 9. The CDR3 sequence: CASSVLPGGSTDTQYF. CDR3 nucleotides: TGTGCCAGCAGTGTCTTACCAGGGGGATCCACAGATACGCAGTATTTT.

This sequence joins TRBV5-1 and TRBJ2-5, with 12 bases identical to TRBD1. CDR1 SGHRS and CDR2 YFSETQ come from the germline V gene. CDR3 size: 16 residues. V lost 0 bases and J lost 5; bases outside the gene matches: 5. Here the CDR3 reads CASSLVGQGAWETQYF. CDR3 nucleotide sequence: TGCGCCAGCAGCTTGGTGGGACAGGGGGCCTGGGAGACCCAGTACTTC.

This chain connects TRBV14 to TRBJ2-3; 7 bases fit TRBD2. The germline gives CDR1 SGHDN, CDR2 FVKESK. The CDR3 covers 15 residues. The trim removed 0 bases at V and 5 bases at J, leaving 5 bases unmatched. The CDR3 bases are TGTGCCAGCAGCCAAGATGCGGGGGTAGTAGATACGCAGTATTTT. Its protein product is CASSQDAGVVDTQYF.

As DNA, the CDR3 is TGTGCCAGCAGCCCCCGGGTCCCTGGAGAGACCCAGTACTTC. This gives the protein CASSPRVPGETQYF. V gene TRBV9 combines with J gene TRBJ2-5, with D uncertain. The germline V gene has CDR1 SGDLS and CDR2 YYNGEE. This CDR3 comprises 14 residues. V was trimmed by 4 bases and J by 4 bases, leaving 14 bases between them.

The chain carries TRBV20-1 and TRBJ1-2; D is unclear. Germline CDR1 DFQATT, CDR2 SNEGSKA (reference sequence). The CDR3 consists of 14 residues. V was cut by 3 bases and J by 8 bases, with 19 bases left in between. Written as DNA, the CDR3 is TGCAGTGCTAGTGCCCCGGGGTTCGGCTACGGCTACACCTTC. It encodes CSASAPGFGYGYTF.